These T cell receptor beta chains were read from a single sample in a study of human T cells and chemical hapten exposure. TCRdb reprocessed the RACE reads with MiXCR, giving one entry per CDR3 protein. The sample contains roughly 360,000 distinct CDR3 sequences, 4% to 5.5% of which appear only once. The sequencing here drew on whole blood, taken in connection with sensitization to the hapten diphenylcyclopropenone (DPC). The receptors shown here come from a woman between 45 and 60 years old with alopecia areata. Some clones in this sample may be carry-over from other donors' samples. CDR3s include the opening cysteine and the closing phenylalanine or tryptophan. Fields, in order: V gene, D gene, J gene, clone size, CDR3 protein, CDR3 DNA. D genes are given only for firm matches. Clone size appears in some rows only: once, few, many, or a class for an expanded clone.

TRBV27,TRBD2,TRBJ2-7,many,CASSLSGLAGAYEQYF,TGTGCCAGCAGTTTATCGGGACTAGCGGGGGCCTACGAGCAGTACTTC
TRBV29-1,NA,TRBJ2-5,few,CSVEDKIQETQYF,TGCAGCGTTGAAGATAAAATCCAAGAGACCCAGTACTTC
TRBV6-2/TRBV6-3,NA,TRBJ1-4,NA,CASSLPGDIEKLFF,TGTGCCAGCAGTTTGCCAGGGGATATCGAAAAACTGTTTTTT
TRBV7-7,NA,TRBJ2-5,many,CASSYSYGETQYF,TGTGCCAGCAGCTACTCCTACGGGGAGACCCAGTACTTC
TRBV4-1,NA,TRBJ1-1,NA,CASSQDSGRANTEAFF,TGCGCCAGCAGCCAAGATTCTGGCAGGGCGAACACTGAAGCTTTCTTT
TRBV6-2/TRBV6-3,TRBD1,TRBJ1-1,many,CASSTGQGIEAFF,TGTGCCAGCAGCACCGGACAGGGAATTGAAGCTTTCTTT
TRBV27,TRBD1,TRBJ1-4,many,CASQGQINEKLFF,TGTGCCAGCCAGGGACAGATTAATGAAAAACTGTTTTTT
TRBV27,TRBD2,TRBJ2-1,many,CASSLSLAGFSYNEQFF,TGTGCCAGCAGTTTAAGTCTAGCGGGGTTCTCCTACAATGAGCAGTTCTTC
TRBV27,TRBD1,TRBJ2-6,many,CASSSSQGAGANVLTF,TGTGCCAGCAGTTCCTCTCAGGGGGCTGGGGCCAACGTCCTGACTTTC
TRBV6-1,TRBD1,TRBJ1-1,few,CASSEIRGQGTEAFF,TGTGCCAGCAGTGAAATTCGGGGACAGGGGACTGAAGCTTTCTTT
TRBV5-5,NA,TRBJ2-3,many,CASERTDTQYF,TGTGCCAGCGAGCGTACAGATACGCAGTATTTT
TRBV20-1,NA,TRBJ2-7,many,CSAREIYEQYF,TGCAGTGCTAGAGAAATCTACGAGCAGTACTTC
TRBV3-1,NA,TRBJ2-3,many,CASSQVMGTDTQYF,TGTGCCAGCAGCCAAGTGATGGGCACAGATACGCAGTATTTT
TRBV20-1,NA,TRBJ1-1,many,CSASDGYTEAFF,TGCAGTGCCTCAGACGGTTACACTGAAGCTTTCTTT
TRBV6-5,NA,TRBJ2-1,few,CASSYGRRQFF,TGTGCCAGCAGTTACGGGAGGAGGCAGTTCTTC
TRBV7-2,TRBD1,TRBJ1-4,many,CASSSDRGWEKLFF,TGTGCCAGCAGCTCCGACAGGGGATGGGAAAAACTGTTTTTT
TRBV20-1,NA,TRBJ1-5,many,CSARESGQPQHF,TGCAGTGCTAGAGAAAGCGGTCAGCCCCAGCATTTT
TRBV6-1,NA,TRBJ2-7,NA,CASSEGVRATYEQYF,TGTGCCAGCAGTGAAGGGGTTCGAGCCACCTACGAGCAGTACTTC
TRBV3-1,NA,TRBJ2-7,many,CASSQDNGASYEQYF,TGTGCCAGCAGCCAAGATAACGGGGCTTCCTACGAGCAGTACTTC
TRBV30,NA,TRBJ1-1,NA,CAWSWSGNTEAFF,TGTGCCTGGAGTTGGTCGGGGAACACTGAAGCTTTCTTT
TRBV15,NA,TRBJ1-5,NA,CATSRGRSNQPQHF,TGTGCCACCAGCAGAGGACGTAGCAATCAGCCCCAGCATTTT
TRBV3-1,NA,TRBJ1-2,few,CASSQGGLEWPHYGYTF,TGTGCCAGCAGCCAAGGGGGTCTAGAGTGGCCACATTATGGCTACACCTTC
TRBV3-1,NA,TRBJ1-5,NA,CASSQSVGGRNQPQHF,TGTGCCAGCAGCCAAAGCGTGGGGGGGAGGAATCAGCCCCAGCATTTT
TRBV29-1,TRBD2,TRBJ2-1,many,CSVTSGSYNEQFF,TGCAGCGTTACTAGCGGATCCTACAATGAGCAGTTCTTC
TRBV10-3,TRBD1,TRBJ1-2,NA,CAIKRTTGGGGYTF,TGTGCCATCAAGCGAACAACAGGGGGAGGTGGCTACACCTTC
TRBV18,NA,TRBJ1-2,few,CASSQDPAAGYTF,TGTGCCAGCTCCCAAGACCCGGCGGCCGGCTACACCTTC
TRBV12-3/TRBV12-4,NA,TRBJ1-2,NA,CASSSLTGYTF,TGTGCCAGCAGCAGTCTCACGGGCTACACCTTC
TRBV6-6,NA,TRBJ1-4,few,CASNLLNTNEKLFF,TGTGCCAGCAACCTACTTAATACTAATGAAAAACTGTTTTTT
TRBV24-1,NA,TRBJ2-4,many,CATSDLAEDIQYF,TGTGCCACCAGTGATTTAGCGGAGGATATTCAGTACTTC
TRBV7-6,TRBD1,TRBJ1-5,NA,CASSPRGFNNQPQHF,TGTGCCAGCAGCCCCAGGGGGTTTAACAATCAGCCCCAGCATTTT
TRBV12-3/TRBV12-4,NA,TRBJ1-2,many,CASSLQETQGGYTF,TGTGCCAGCAGTTTACAGGAAACACAAGGAGGCTACACCTTC
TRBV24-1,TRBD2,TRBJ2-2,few,CATSDSRTSGDTGELFF,TGTGCCACCAGTGATTCTAGGACTAGCGGGGACACCGGGGAGCTGTTTTTT
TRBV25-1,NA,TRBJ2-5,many,CASSGYRGETQYF,TGTGCCAGCAGTGGTTACAGAGGAGAGACCCAGTACTTC
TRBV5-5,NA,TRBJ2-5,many,CASPTRVQETQYF,TGTGCCAGCCCTACAAGGGTTCAAGAGACCCAGTACTTC
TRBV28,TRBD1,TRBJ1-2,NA,CASSTPDRLLGGYTF,TGTGCCAGCAGTACCCCGGACAGGCTCCTCGGTGGCTACACCTTC
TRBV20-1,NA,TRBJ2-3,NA,CSARVVGSTDTQYF,TGCAGTGCTAGAGTCGTGGGGTCCACAGATACGCAGTATTTT
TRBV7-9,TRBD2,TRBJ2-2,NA,CASSWEEIAGGDTGELFF,TGTGCCAGCAGCTGGGAGGAGATAGCGGGGGGCGACACCGGGGAGCTGTTTTTT
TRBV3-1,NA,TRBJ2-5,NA,CASSPGTVGQETQYF,TGTGCCAGCAGCCCTGGGACGGTCGGACAAGAGACCCAGTACTTC
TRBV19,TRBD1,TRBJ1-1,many,CASSTTGEGGYEAFF,TGTGCCAGTAGTACCACAGGGGAAGGGGGGTATGAAGCTTTCTTT
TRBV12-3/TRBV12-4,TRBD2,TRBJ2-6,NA,CASSSWTSPGANVLTF,TGTGCCAGCAGTTCCTGGACTAGCCCTGGGGCCAACGTCCTGACTTTC
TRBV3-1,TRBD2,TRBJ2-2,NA,CASSPPPGLRTGELFF,TGTGCCAGCAGCCCACCCCCGGGACTAAGGACCGGGGAGCTGTTTTTT
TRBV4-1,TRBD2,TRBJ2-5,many,CASSLPGLAETQYF,TGCGCCAGCAGCCTACCGGGACTAGCGGAGACCCAGTACTTC
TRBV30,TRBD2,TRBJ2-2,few,CAWSALAGGPGELFF,TGTGCCTGGAGTGCTCTAGCGGGAGGGCCCGGGGAGCTGTTTTTT
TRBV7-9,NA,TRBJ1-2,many,CASSLDQYGYTF,TGTGCCAGCAGCTTAGATCAGTATGGCTACACCTTC
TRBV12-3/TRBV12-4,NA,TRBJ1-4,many,CASSLPENEKLFF,TGTGCCAGCAGTTTACCCGAGAATGAAAAACTGTTTTTT
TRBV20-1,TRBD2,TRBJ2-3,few,CSALSGLADSDTQYF,TGCAGTGCCCTGAGCGGACTAGCGGACTCAGATACGCAGTATTTT
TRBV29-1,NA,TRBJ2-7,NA,CSVALRAPHEQYF,TGCAGCGTTGCATTGCGGGCCCCCCACGAGCAGTACTTC
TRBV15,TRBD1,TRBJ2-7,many,CATSRVAGQGNEQYF,TGTGCCACCAGCAGAGTAGCAGGACAGGGGAACGAGCAGTACTTC
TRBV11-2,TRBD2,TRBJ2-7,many,CASSSPASGSYEQYF,TGTGCCAGCAGCTCTCCGGCTAGCGGTTCCTACGAGCAGTACTTC
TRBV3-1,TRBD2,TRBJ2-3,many,CASSQELASGGARTDTQYF,TGTGCCAGCAGCCAAGAATTGGCTAGCGGGGGGGCCAGGACAGATACGCAGTATTTT
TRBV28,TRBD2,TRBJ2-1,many,CASSLIAGGPLDEQFF,TGTGCCAGCAGTTTAATAGCGGGAGGGCCTCTTGATGAGCAGTTCTTC
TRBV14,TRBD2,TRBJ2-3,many,CASSHLSSGRGMDTQYF,TGTGCCAGCAGCCATCTCTCTAGCGGGAGAGGAATGGATACGCAGTATTTT
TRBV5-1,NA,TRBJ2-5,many,CASSLAFGPETQYF,TGCGCCAGCAGCTTGGCCTTCGGGCCAGAGACCCAGTACTTC
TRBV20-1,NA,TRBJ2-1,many,CSARGPANEQFF,TGCAGTGCTAGAGGACCCGCGAATGAGCAGTTCTTC
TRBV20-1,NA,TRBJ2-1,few,CSANLGAGSYNEQFF,TGCAGTGCGAACCTGGGTGCGGGATCCTACAATGAGCAGTTCTTC
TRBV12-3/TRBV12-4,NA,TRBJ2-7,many,CASSLLLPYYEQYF,TGTGCCAGCAGTTTGCTGCTGCCATACTACGAGCAGTACTTC